These 9 T cell receptor beta chains were sequenced from one sample in a study of metastatic and nonmetastatic thyroid tumors. Ahead of thyroid surgery, no patient had received treatment of any kind. Via MiXCR, TCRdb re-called the PCR reads. The sample includes 30,000 to 45,000 clones, about 20% seen only once; the top ten take 15% to 19%. The sample was blood. The receptor source for this set is a female donor with papillary thyroid cancer or a benign thyroid nodule (not recorded which). Some clones in this sample may be carry-over from other donors' samples.

The sample holds many counts of this clone. This chain joins TRBV6-4 and TRBJ2-1, with D uncertain. The germline V gene encodes CDR1 MRHNA and CDR2 SNTAGT. V was trimmed by 3 bases and J by 5 bases, leaving 8 bases between them. The CDR3 consists of 13 residues. The chain's CDR3 is CASSEGQHNEQFF. The CDR3, as DNA: TGTGCCAGCAGTGAAGGGCAGCACAATGAGCAGTTCTTC.

This clone was recorded at least ten times. The genes are TRBV14 and TRBJ2-7, with D unresolved. V was clipped by 1 base and J by 3 bases, with 4 bases between them. The CDR3 is 12 residues long. CDR1 SGHDN and CDR2 FVKESK come from the germline V gene. CDR3 amino acids: CASSQGGYEQYF. CDR3 DNA sequence: TGTGCCAGCAGCCAAGGCGGCTACGAGCAGTACTTC.

This clone was detected ten times or more. The CDR3 loop is CASSWGDMTGQPQHF. The CDR3 DNA sequence: TGTGCCAGCAGTTGGGGGGACATGACGGGACAGCCCCAGCATTTT. This chain uses TRBV6-1 with TRBJ1-5; D may be TRBD1 (6 bases). CDR1 is MNHNS, CDR2 SASEGT, per germline. Trimming left V 5 bases short and J 7 bases short, with 18 bases between. The CDR3 is 15 residues long.

This clone appeared many times. This chain links TRBV5-4 with TRBJ2-2, with 11 nucleotides matching TRBD2. CDR1 SGHNT and CDR2 YYREEE come from the germline V gene (reference sequence). CDR3 length: 16 residues. V lost 4 bases, J lost 6 bases, and 8 bases stayed unmatched. The CDR3 reads CASSGSSGGWAGELFF. The DNA of the CDR3 is TGTGCCAGCAGCGGTTCTAGCGGGGGGTGGGCCGGGGAGCTGTTTTTT.

CDR3 sequence reads: CASSLGRGPFGEAFF. The CDR3 region has the DNA TGTGCCAGCAGCTTAGGCCGTGGCCCGTTTGGTGAAGCTTTCTTT. The rearrangement uses TRBV11-2 and TRBJ1-1; D gene uncertain. Germline CDR1 and CDR2: SGHAT and FQNNGV. The V gene lost 1 base and the J gene lost 7 bases, with 16 bases spanning the gap. The CDR3 runs 15 residues.

Comments on this clone: A much larger clonotype is one base distant, so this may be a read error. The chain links TRBV4-1 to TRBJ1-2, with D hard to call. The germline V and J ends were trimmed by 0 bases and 0 bases, with 14 bases remaining between them. The germline gives CDR1 MGHRA, CDR2 YSYEKL. The CDR3 extends over 17 amino acids. This CDR3 is CASSQEASAVANYGYTF. The CDR3 nucleotides are TGCGCCAGCAGCCAAGAGGCGTCGGCAGTAGCTAACTATGGCTACACCTTC.

In this sample, this clone turned up a few times. The rearrangement links TRBV4-1 to TRBJ1-6; TRBD1 is a possible D gene (6 bases). The CDR3 is 18 amino acids. Germline values: CDR1 MGHRA, CDR2 YSYEKL. V dropped 0 bases and J dropped 7 bases, with 19 bases sitting between them. The CDR3 coding sequence is TGCGCCAGCAGCCAAGATCGGGGGGGGCTGCGAGGAAATTCACCCCTCCACTTT. It yields the protein CASSQDRGGLRGNSPLHF.

In its sample, this clone was seen a few times. Given a much more abundant clone one base away, this may be a read error. V is TRBV18 and J is TRBJ2-5; 7 bases map to TRBD2. Germline values: CDR1 KGHSH, CDR2 LQKENI. This CDR3 is built from 17 residues. Germline trimming cut 3 bases from V and 5 bases from J; bases unmatched to any gene: 15. Here the CDR3 reads CASSPSLEGGPWETQYF. The DNA of the CDR3 is TGTGCCAGCTCACCTTCACTAGAGGGAGGGCCGTGGGAGACCCAGTACTTC.

This clone has at least ten counts. This chain uses TRBV9 with TRBJ1-4; weak D call: TRBD1 (6 bases). Trimming left V 2 bases short and J 4 bases short, with 12 bases between. CDR1 and CDR2 (germline): SGDLS, YYNGEE. The CDR3 runs 15 residues. CDR3 in amino acids: CASSVEGGFNEKLFF. The CDR3 region has the DNA TGTGCCAGCAGCGTCGAGGGGGGATTTAATGAAAAACTGTTTTTT.